The entry below gives a single T cell receptor (beta chain) sequence along with its context. Its matching antigen is unknown. The CDR3 sequence is 15 residues long. CDR1 and CDR2 (germline): LGHNA, YSLEER. The germline V and J ends were trimmed by 1 base and 7 bases, with 11 bases remaining between them. The data were taken from a study of blood T cells in healthy people across ages. Study as a whole: Every two T cells gave about one barcoded beta molecule via template switching. Study conclusions and caveats: Naive T cell percentage showed a strong correlation with TCR beta diversity. The diversity estimates, figures obtained from one million T cells, were considered underestimates.

A J-beta primer mix and a sample-barcoded 5' primer were used in a second PCR of about 6 to 12 cycles. TCRdb reprocessed the 5' RACE reads with MiXCR, giving one entry per CDR3 protein. The repertoire includes about 970,000 distinct CDR3 sequences, roughly half of them detected once, and about 22% sits in the top ten. Isolation recovered at least 7 million PBMCs from every sample. The specimen sequenced was blood. The origin of this receptor is a woman between 55 and 75 years old in good health. The genes are TRBV4-3 and TRBJ1-6; tentatively, D is TRBD1 (6 bases). The CDR3 protein is CASSQGYRENSPLHF. CDR3 nucleotides: TGCGCCAGCAGCCAAGGATACAGGGAAAATTCACCCCTCCACTTT.